The 20 T cell receptor beta chains in this list originate from one sample, sequenced in a study of CD8 T cells in ankylosing spondylitis. Each CDR3 protein is one row after TCRdb ran MiXCR on the 5' RACE reads. The table has about 250,000 distinct CDR3 sequences, 32% seen once. The sample was blood, either unsorted or a sorted T cell fraction (not recorded which). These receptors originate from a male donor with ankylosing spondylitis or in good health (not recorded which).

The rearrangement uses TRBV12-3 or TRBV12-4 and TRBJ1-1; TRBD1 matches at 7 bases. The V and J ends lost 7 bases and 7 bases, in that order; junction bases with no gene match: 12. CDR3 length: 14 amino acids. CDR3 sequence reads: CASTRTGRAYEAFF. CDR3 DNA: TGTGCCAGCACCAGGACAGGTCGCGCCTATGAAGCTTTCTTT.

The chain uses TRBV13 and TRBJ2-7; 7 nucleotides align to TRBD2. CDR3 length: 15 amino acids. Germline V gene sequence: CDR1 PRHDT, CDR2 FYEKMQ (reference sequence). Trimming at V came to 4 bases and at J to 2 bases, leaving 8 bases not matched to a gene. CDR3 in amino acids: CASSSRGELAYEQYF. In DNA form, the CDR3 reads TGTGCCAGCAGCTCCCGGGGGGAATTGGCCTACGAGCAGTACTTC.

The chain employs TRBV18 and TRBJ2-1; D is possibly TRBD1 (6 bases). Germline CDR1 reads KGHSH; CDR2 reads LQKENI. The V end was cut by 4 bases, the J end by 7 bases, with 14 bases between. The CDR3 is 14 amino acids. In nucleotides, the CDR3 is TGTGCCAGCTCACTCCGGGACAAAGGTAATGAGCAGTTCTTC. Its translation is CASSLRDKGNEQFF.

A word on this clonotype: A read error may produce the germline difference seen at one junction end. The chain has TRBV11-2 and TRBJ2-1; 7 bases match TRBD2. CDR3 size: 11 residues. Germline V lookup: CDR1 SGHAT, CDR2 FQNNGV. This CDR3 reads CASSENGGRVF. The CDR3 DNA is TGTGCCAGCAGCGAAAACGGGGGGAGGGTCTTC.

The chain employs TRBV25-1 and TRBJ2-3; D unclear. CDR3 length: 15 residues. The germline CDR1 and CDR2 sequences are MGHDK and SYGVNS. Trimming shortened V by 1 base and J by 0 bases, and 8 bases separated the two germline ends. The CDR3 region has the DNA TGTGCCAGCAGTGAATTTAGCACTAGCACAGATACGCAGTATTTT. It translates to CASSEFSTSTDTQYF.

The sample holds one count of this clonotype. The chain recombines TRBV30 with TRBJ2-1; 9 bases line up with TRBD2. The CDR3 covers 17 residues. The junction had 8 bases not matched to a gene; V was cut back by 0 bases and J by 2 bases. CDR1 is GTSNPN and CDR2 is SVGIG in the germline V gene (reference sequence). For the CDR3, the DNA is TGTGCCTGGAGTGTAAGGGCTAGCGGGGTCGCCTACAATGAGCAGTTCTTC. Amino acids: CAWSVRASGVAYNEQFF.

In its sample, this clonotype was seen a few times. This rearrangement joins TRBV12-3 or TRBV12-4 to TRBJ2-1; 9 bases align to TRBD1. There are 15 residues in the CDR3. V shed 1 base, J shed 6 bases, and the junction held 4 bases outside the gene matches. CDR3 bases: TGTGCCAGCAGTTTAGGACAGGGGGTTATCAATGAGCAGTTCTTC. This gives the protein CASSLGQGVINEQFF.

This rearrangement joins TRBV7-3 to TRBJ1-5, with D possibly TRBD1 on 5 matching bases. CDR3 size: 17 residues. Trimming took off 2 bases at V and 2 bases at J, with 16 bases between the two ends. Germline values: CDR1 SGHTA, CDR2 FQGTGA. The CDR3 DNA sequence: TGTGCCAGCAGCTTACCTTTCGGAGCGGGGGGCAATCAGCCCCAGCATTTT. Translating it yields CASSLPFGAGGNQPQHF.

This clonotype was counted at least ten times. The J gene is TRBJ2-7, the V gene TRBV5-1, with D unresolved. The germline gives CDR1 SGHRS, CDR2 YFSETQ. CDR3 size: 15 residues. Trimming removed 7 bases from V and 0 bases from J, with 17 bases in between. The CDR3 reads CASPAGRPSSYEQYF. Here the CDR3 DNA reads TGCGCCAGCCCCGCTGGCAGGCCTAGCTCCTACGAGCAGTACTTC. Using reference TRBV5-1 and TRBJ2-7 for the parts outside the CDR3, the full variable domain is KAGVTQTPRYLIKTRGQQVTLSCSPISGHRSVSWYQQTPGQGLQFLFEYFSETQRNKGNFPGRFSGRQFSNSRSEMNVSTLELGDSALYLCASPAGRPSSYEQYFGPGTRLTVT.

The chain recombines TRBV24-1 with TRBJ2-5; no definite D call. Looked up from germline, CDR1 is KGHDR and CDR2 is SFDVKD. This CDR3 comprises 11 residues. V lost 6 bases and J 5 bases, leaving 6 bases between the germline ends. CDR3 nucleotides: TGTGCCACCAGTATCGGGGAGACCCAGTACTTC. Translating gives CATSIGETQYF.

This clonotype was seen only a few times. This chain connects TRBV15 to TRBJ2-7, with D perhaps TRBD1 (6 bases). Trimming shortened V by 5 bases and J by 6 bases, and 23 bases separated the two germline ends. This CDR3 spans 16 amino acids. Germline V lookup: CDR1 LNHNV, CDR2 YYDKDF (reference sequence). The CDR3 loop reads CATSLRKTGLFSEQYF. CDR3 nucleotides: TGTGCCACCAGCCTCCGAAAAACAGGGTTGTTCAGCGAGCAGTACTTC.

This clonotype was counted between two and nine times. The chain links TRBV20-1 to TRBJ1-1, with 11 bases matching TRBD1. The germline V gene encodes CDR1 DFQATT and CDR2 SNEGSKA (reference sequence). With V trimmed by 7 bases and J by 4 bases, 5 bases remained unmatched. This CDR3 has 13 amino acids. CDR3 amino acids: CSGTGGRGTEAFF. In DNA form, the CDR3 reads TGCAGTGGGACAGGGGGCAGAGGCACTGAAGCTTTCTTT.

This clonotype was seen repeatedly, ten times or more. This sequence joins TRBV20-1 and TRBJ1-5, with D hard to call. With 3 bases removed from V and 0 bases from J, the gap between germline ends came to 12 bases. CDR1 and CDR2 (germline): DFQATT, SNEGSKA (reference sequence). This CDR3 has 15 residues. CDR3 sequence (DNA): TGCAGTGCTAGTGAGGCCACTCCTAGCAATCAGCCCCAGCATTTT. This encodes CSASEATPSNQPQHF.

The chain links TRBV20-1 to TRBJ1-5, with 7 bases identical to TRBD1. From germline, CDR1 is DFQATT and CDR2 SNEGSKA (reference sequence). J lost 3 bases, V lost 6 bases, and 8 bases had no gene match. The CDR3 length is 14 residues. The CDR3, as DNA: TGCAGTGCCCTGGGACAGCTGGACAATCAGCCCCAGCATTTT. It specifies CSALGQLDNQPQHF.

As DNA, the CDR3 is TGTGCCAGCACCGGACAGACAAATGAGCAGTTCTTC. This translates into CASTGQTNEQFF. This chain uses TRBV18 with TRBJ2-1, with D possibly matching TRBD1 (6 bases). The V end was cut by 8 bases, the J end by 7 bases, with 12 bases between. The CDR3 runs to 12 residues. Germline values: CDR1 KGHSH, CDR2 LQKENI.

The chain recombines TRBV6-6 with TRBJ2-1; D not resolved. This CDR3 region has 12 residues. Germline V gene lookup returns CDR1 MNHNY and CDR2 SVGAGI (reference sequence). V was cut by 10 bases and J by 5 bases, with 12 bases left in between. The CDR3 region is CATRKHDNEQFF. The DNA for the CDR3 is TGTGCCACCCGCAAACACGACAATGAGCAGTTCTTC.

J is TRBJ2-1 and V is TRBV7-9; D is uncertain. Deletions cut 5 bases from V and 7 bases from J, with 15 bases between. CDR3 size: 14 residues. Germline V gene sequence: CDR1 SEHNR, CDR2 FQNEAQ (reference sequence). The DNA of the CDR3 is TGTGCCAGCAGCCCCCTGGGCAGTAGTAATGAGCAGTTCTTC. Translation gives CASSPLGSSNEQFF.

This chain joins TRBV4-1 and TRBJ1-4; the match to TRBD1 covers 10 bases. Trimming cost V 1 base and J 6 bases; bases outside gene matches: 14. Germline CDR1 is MGHRA and CDR2 is YSYEKL. The CDR3 is 19 residues long. The CDR3 nucleotides are TGCGCCAGCAGCCAAGTTGTGGGACAGGGGAGAGGGTTTGATGAAAAACTGTTTTTT. It codes for CASSQVVGQGRGFDEKLFF.

The V and J genes are TRBV5-1 and TRBJ2-5, with no clear D. Germline V gene data show CDR1 as SGHRS and CDR2 as YFSETQ. The CDR3 consists of 12 residues. V was pared by 4 bases and J by 5 bases, with 9 bases between. The CDR3 DNA reads TGCGCCAGCAGCATCTCTCCGGAGACCCAGTACTTC. Translation gives CASSISPETQYF.

This clonotype came up a few times. The chain couples TRBV5-1 to TRBJ1-6; D remains ambiguous. The CDR3 has 15 amino acids. V was pared by 2 bases and J by 7 bases, with 13 bases between. The germline V gene has CDR1 SGHRS and CDR2 YFSETQ. CDR3 amino acids: CASSLRSDGNSPLHF. The CDR3 DNA reads TGCGCCAGCAGCTTAAGGTCCGACGGGAATTCACCCCTCCACTTT.